This TCR beta chain was observed in a study of blood T cell repertoires in COVID-19. Per the original data handling: Amplification of reference gene primers was used by the study to estimate nucleated cell counts. Data came from immunoSEQ multiplex PCR; TCRdb stores just in-frame clones and leaves some out. The V and J calls and clone size were taken over from that table, and D and trimming were inferred from the DNA. The sample yields about 59,000 clones, roughly 85% seen once. Germline-derived CDR1 and CDR2 are MNHEY and SVGAGI. Germline trimming cut 8 bases from V and 5 bases from J; bases unmatched to any gene: 4. The CDR3 spans 12 residues.

This sequence originates from a man aged 60 to 69 with acute or convalescent COVID-19. The sequenced material came from peripheral blood. The V call is TRBV6-5, the J call TRBJ2-7, with 9 bases that match TRBD1. The CDR3 bases are TGTGCCAGCTGGGGACAGGGAAACGAGCAGTACTTC. It encodes CASWGQGNEQYF.